This T cell receptor (beta chain) was captured by sequencing in a study of CD8 T cells in Susac syndrome. In the study overall: Treatment status at blood draw for the Susac syndrome patients was therapy-naive, corticosteroids, or intravenous immunoglobulin alone. Whole-study results and caveats: The CD4+ T cell repertoires, which came from Susac syndrome patients, showed no sign of clonal expansion.

The CDR3 totals 16 residues. CDR1 and CDR2 (germline): SGHRS, YFSETQ. The V segment lost 5 bases and the J segment 4 bases; nucleotides outside the gene matches: 12. An input of roughly 0.5 to 1 ug of RNA was subjected to reverse transcription using random hexamers. An immunoSEQ multiplex PCR amplified TCR beta CDR3 over 54 Vbeta and 13 Jbeta. TCRdb fed the immunoSEQ multiplex PCR reads into MiXCR, producing one record per CDR3 protein. The sample records 150,000 to 180,000 distinct CDR3 sequences, approximately 95% being singletons. Negative isolation yielded the CD8+ and CD4+ T cells, while FACS enriched the TEMRA cells. Points on this clonotype: Its antigen is not identified.

The sequencing sample was made of CD4+ T cells from PBMCs. This receptor was obtained from a human donor with Susac syndrome. The chain joins TRBV5-1 to TRBJ1-1; 9 nucleotides match TRBD1. The CDR3 loop reads CASRWTGVGLATEAFF. For the CDR3, the DNA is TGCGCCAGCAGATGGACAGGGGTGGGTTTGGCCACTGAAGCTTTCTTT.